The clone carrying this T cell receptor (beta chain) was seen ten or more times. As it was prepared, the TCRbeta library received unique molecular identifiers. Each CDR3 protein gets one entry after TCRdb re-called the PCR reads with MiXCR. The data contain hundreds of thousands of distinct CDR3 sequences, about 11% of them singletons. The data were obtained in a study of T-cell reconstitution after alpha-beta-depleted transplantation in children. The CDR3 length is 14 residues. Germline V gene lookup returns CDR1 LGHNA and CDR2 YNFKEQ. V was cut by 3 bases and J by 5 bases, with 14 bases left in between.

The clonotype was recovered from a human donor who donated a stem cell graft to a child with acute lymphoblastic leukemia. The specimen comprised PBMCs from the stem cell graft donor, sampled from the stem cell graft. The chain combines TRBV4-2 with TRBJ2-7, with a possible D match to TRBD1 (6 bases). CDR3: CASSQDQGFHEQYF. CDR3 coding DNA: TGTGCCAGCAGCCAGGATCAGGGGTTCCACGAGCAGTACTTC.